Included here is one T cell receptor beta chain sequence, with context. Its antigen remains unknown. These data are taken from a study of T cell responses to AZD1222 COVID-19 vaccine. Regarding the study as a whole: The donor group comprised mostly white British people and more females; the analysis possibly underestimated clonal diversity. Repertoires were collected only later (after the peak T cell response had occurred). Close to half of all spike-specific TCRs reportedly target regions of the variants that are unmutated.

Method: immunoSEQ multiplex PCR; TCRdb's copy keeps in-frame clones and lacks some. The sample lists approximately 120,000 clones, roughly nine tenths occurring once. Trimming shortened V by 6 bases and J by 3 bases, and 13 bases separated the two germline ends. The germline CDR1 and CDR2 sequences are KGHDR and SFDVKD. The CDR3 extends over 14 amino acids. V gene TRBV24-1 combines with J gene TRBJ1-2, with D perhaps matching TRBD1 (5 bases). The receptor was isolated from an adult in good health. The specimen comprised peripheral blood, sampled on day 0 of AZD1222 vaccination. CDR3 sequence: CATSLASRDYGYTF. The CDR3 DNA reads as TGTGCCACCAGTTTGGCCAGCAGGGACTATGGCTACACCTTC.